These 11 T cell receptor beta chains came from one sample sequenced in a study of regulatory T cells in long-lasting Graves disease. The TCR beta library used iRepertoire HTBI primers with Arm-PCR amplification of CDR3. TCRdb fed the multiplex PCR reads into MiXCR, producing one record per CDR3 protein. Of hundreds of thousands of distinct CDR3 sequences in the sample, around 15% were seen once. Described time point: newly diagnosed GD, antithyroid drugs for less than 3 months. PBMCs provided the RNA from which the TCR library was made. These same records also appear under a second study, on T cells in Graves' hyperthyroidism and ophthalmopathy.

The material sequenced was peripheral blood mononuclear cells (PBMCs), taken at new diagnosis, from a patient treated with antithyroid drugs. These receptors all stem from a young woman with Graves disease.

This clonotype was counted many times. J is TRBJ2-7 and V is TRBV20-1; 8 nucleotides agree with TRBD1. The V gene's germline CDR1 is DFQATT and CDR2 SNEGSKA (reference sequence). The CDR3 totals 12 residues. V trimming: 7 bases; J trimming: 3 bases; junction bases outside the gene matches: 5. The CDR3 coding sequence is TGCAGTGTAAGACAGGGGAACTACGAGCAGTACTTC. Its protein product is CSVRQGNYEQYF.

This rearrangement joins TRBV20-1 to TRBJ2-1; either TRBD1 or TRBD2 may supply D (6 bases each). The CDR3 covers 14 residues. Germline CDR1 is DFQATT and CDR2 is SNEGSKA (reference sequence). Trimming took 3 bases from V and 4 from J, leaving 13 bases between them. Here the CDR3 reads CSASSGADYNEQFF. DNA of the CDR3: TGCAGTGCTAGTTCGGGGGCGGATTACAATGAGCAGTTCTTC.

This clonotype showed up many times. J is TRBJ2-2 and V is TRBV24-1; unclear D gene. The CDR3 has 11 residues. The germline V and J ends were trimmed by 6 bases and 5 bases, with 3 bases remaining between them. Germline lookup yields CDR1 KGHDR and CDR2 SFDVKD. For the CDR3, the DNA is TGTGCCACCAGTTATACCGGGGAGCTGTTTTTT. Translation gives CATSYTGELFF.

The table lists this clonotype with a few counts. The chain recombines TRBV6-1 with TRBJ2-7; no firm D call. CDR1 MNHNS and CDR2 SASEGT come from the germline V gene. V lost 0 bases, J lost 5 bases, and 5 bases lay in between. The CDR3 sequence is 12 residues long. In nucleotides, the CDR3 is TGTGCCAGCAGTGAAGCGATGGACGAGCAGTACTTC. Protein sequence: CASSEAMDEQYF.

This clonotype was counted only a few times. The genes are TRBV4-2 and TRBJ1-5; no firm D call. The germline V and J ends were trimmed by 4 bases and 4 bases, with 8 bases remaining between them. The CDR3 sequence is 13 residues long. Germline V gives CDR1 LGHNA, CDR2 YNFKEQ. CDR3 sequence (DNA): TGTGCCAGCAGCCGGAACACGAATCAGCCCCAGCATTTT. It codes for CASSRNTNQPQHF.

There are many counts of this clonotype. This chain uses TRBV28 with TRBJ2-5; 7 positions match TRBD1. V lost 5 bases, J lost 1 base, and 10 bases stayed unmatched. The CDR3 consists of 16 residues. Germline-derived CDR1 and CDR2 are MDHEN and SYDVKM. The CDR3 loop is CASSRTGAPIQETQYF. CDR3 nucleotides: TGTGCCAGCAGTAGGACAGGTGCTCCCATCCAAGAGACCCAGTACTTC.

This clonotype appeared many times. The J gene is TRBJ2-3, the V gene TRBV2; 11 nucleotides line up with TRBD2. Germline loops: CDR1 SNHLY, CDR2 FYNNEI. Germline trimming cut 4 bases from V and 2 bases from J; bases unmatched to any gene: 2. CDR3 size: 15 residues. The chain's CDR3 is CASSVAGGPTDTQYF. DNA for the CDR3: TGTGCCAGCAGTGTAGCGGGAGGGCCCACAGATACGCAGTATTTT.

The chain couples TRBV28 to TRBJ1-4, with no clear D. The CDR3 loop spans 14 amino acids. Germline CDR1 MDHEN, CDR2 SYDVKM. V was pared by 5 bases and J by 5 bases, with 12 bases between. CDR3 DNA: TGTGCCAGCAGTCCATCGGGCCTAAATGAAAAACTGTTTTTT. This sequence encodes CASSPSGLNEKLFF.

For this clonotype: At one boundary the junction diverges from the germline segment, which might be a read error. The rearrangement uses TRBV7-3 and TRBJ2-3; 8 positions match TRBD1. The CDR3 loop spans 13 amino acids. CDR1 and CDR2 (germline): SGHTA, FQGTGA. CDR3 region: CASSLTLQGATFF. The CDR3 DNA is TGTGCCAGCAGCTTAACGTTGCAGGGGGCAACTTTCTTT.

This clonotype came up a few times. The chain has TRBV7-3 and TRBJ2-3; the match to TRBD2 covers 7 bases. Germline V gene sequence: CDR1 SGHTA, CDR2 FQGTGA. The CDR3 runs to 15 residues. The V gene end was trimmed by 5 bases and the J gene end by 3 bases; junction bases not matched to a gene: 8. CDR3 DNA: TGTGCCAGCAGCGTAGAGGGGAGGGCGACAGATACGCAGTATTTT. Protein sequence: CASSVEGRATDTQYF.

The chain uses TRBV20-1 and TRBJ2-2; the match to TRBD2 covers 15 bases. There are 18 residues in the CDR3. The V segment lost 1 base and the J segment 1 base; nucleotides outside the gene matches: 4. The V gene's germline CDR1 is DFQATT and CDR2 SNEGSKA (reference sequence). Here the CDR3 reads CSARGTSGRVRNTGELFF. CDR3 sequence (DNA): TGCAGTGCTAGAGGGACTAGCGGGAGGGTCAGGAACACCGGGGAGCTGTTTTTT.